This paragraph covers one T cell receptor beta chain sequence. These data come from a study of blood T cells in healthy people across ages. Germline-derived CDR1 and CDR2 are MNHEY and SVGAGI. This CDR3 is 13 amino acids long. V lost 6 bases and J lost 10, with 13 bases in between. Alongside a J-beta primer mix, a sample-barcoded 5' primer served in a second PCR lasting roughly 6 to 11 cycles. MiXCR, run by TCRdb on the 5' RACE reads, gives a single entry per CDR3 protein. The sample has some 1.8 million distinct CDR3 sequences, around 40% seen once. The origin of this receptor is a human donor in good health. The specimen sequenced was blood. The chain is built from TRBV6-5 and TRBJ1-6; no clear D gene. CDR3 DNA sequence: TGTGCCAGCAGCAACCGGGTGAGATCACCCCTCCACTTT. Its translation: CASSNRVRSPLHF.